Below, 18 T cell receptor beta chains from the same sample are listed, as sequenced in a study of T-cell memory formation after mild COVID-19. One entry per CDR3 protein, called by TCRdb with MiXCR from the 5' RACE reads. The table lists roughly 350,000 distinct CDR3 sequences, roughly 13% of them singletons, with 20% to 25% in the top ten. Sequencing was done on a sample of PBMCs or a T cell subset sorted from them (not recorded which). The receptors stem from a man aged 18 to 30 who had mild COVID-19 (a few samples of this study predate the infection). Cell type and time point are not known.

The V and J genes are TRBV5-1 and TRBJ1-5; D not resolved. There are 14 residues in the CDR3. V shed 4 bases and J shed 2 bases, with 10 bases lying between them. Germline CDR1 SGHRS, CDR2 YFSETQ. Here the CDR3 reads CASSEGMGNQPQHF. The CDR3 DNA reads as TGCGCCAGCAGCGAGGGTATGGGCAATCAGCCCCAGCATTTT.

This clonotype showed up just a few times. CDR3 nucleotide sequence: TGTGCCAGCAGCAACGGGGTTACGGAGACCCAGTACTTC. Protein: CASSNGVTETQYF. J is TRBJ2-5 and V is TRBV25-1; weak D call: TRBD2 (5 bases). With 6 bases removed from V and 5 bases from J, the gap between germline ends came to 13 bases. CDR1 MGHDK and CDR2 SYGVNS come from the germline V gene. This CDR3 spans 13 amino acids. The full variable domain, completed using reference TRBV25-1 and TRBJ2-5, is EADIYQTPRYLVIGTGKKITLECSQTMGHDKMYWYQQDPGMELHLIHYSYGVNSTEKGDLSSESTVSRIRTEHFPLTLESARPSHTSQYLCASSNGVTETQYFGPGTRLLVL.

The chain carries TRBV29-1 and TRBJ2-3; TRBD2 matches at 14 bases. Germline CDR1 is SQVTM and CDR2 is ANQGSEA. The CDR3 spans 15 residues. Unmatched junction bases numbered 4, after V lost 4 bases and J lost 4 bases. The CDR3 bases are TGCAGCGTTGTAGGGACTAGCGGGGGAGCAGATACGCAGTATTTT. This sequence encodes CSVVGTSGGADTQYF.

The chain links TRBV7-7 to TRBJ2-1; no reliable D call. Trimming removed 5 bases from V and 5 bases from J, with 13 bases in between. The CDR3 is 14 amino acids. Germline CDR1 SSHAT, CDR2 FNYEAQ (reference sequence). The CDR3 loop reads CASSPVTPDNEQFF. The CDR3 DNA reads as TGTGCCAGCAGCCCGGTGACACCGGACAATGAGCAGTTCTTC.

This clonotype was observed at least ten times. The chain combines TRBV11-2 with TRBJ2-2, with a weak D call TRBD2 (5 bases). V was cut by 5 bases and J by 2 bases, with 9 bases left in between. Germline CDR1 reads SGHAT; CDR2 reads FQNNGV. There are 14 residues in the CDR3. The CDR3 DNA is TGTGCCAGCAGCCCGCGACTAAACACCGGGGAGCTGTTTTTT. Protein: CASSPRLNTGELFF.

This clonotype was detected many times. The chain has TRBV7-9 and TRBJ2-7; 9 bases align to TRBD1. Germline lookup yields CDR1 SEHNR and CDR2 FQNEAQ (reference sequence). The junction had 7 bases not matched to a gene; V was cut back by 5 bases and J by 2 bases. This CDR3 comprises 15 residues. The CDR3 coding sequence is TGTGCCAGCAGCCCCGGGACAGGGCCAACCTACGAGCAGTACTTC. As protein: CASSPGTGPTYEQYF.

The chain combines TRBV6-6 with TRBJ1-1, with D possibly TRBD1 on 6 matching bases. Germline CDR1 reads MNHNY; CDR2 reads SVGAGI (reference sequence). Trimming removed 4 bases from V and 8 bases from J, with 20 bases in between. The CDR3 has 15 residues. The CDR3 DNA is TGTGCCAGCAGTTCAACGGACAGCAGAGACTCGGAAGCTTTCTTT. It translates to CASSSTDSRDSEAFF.

The chain combines TRBV30 with TRBJ1-2; tentatively, D is TRBD1 (6 bases). The V end lost 0 bases, the J end lost 4 bases, and 12 bases lay between the germline ends. This CDR3 is 14 amino acids long. Germline V gives CDR1 GTSNPN, CDR2 SVGIG (reference sequence). This CDR3 is CAWSVLGQLYGYTF. The CDR3 coding sequence is TGTGCCTGGAGTGTACTAGGACAGCTCTATGGCTACACCTTC. Looking up the rest from reference TRBV30 and TRBJ1-2 gives the full variable domain: SQTIHQWPATLVQPVGSPLSLECTVEGTSNPNLYWYRQAAGRGLQLLFYSVGIGQISSEVPQNLSASRPQDRQFILSSKKLLLSDSGFYLCAWSVLGQLYGYTFGSGTRLTVV.

V gene TRBV2 combines with J gene TRBJ2-5, with 9 bases identical to TRBD1. Germline lookup yields CDR1 SNHLY and CDR2 FYNNEI. This CDR3 contains 14 residues. Germline trimming cut 6 bases from V and 4 bases from J; bases unmatched to any gene: 6. In DNA form, the CDR3 reads TGTGCCAGCAGAATAACAGGGGGCATAGAGACCCAGTACTTC. This sequence encodes CASRITGGIETQYF.

This clonotype came up many times. The V call is TRBV11-2, the J call TRBJ2-7; 7 bases are a match to TRBD2. Per germline, CDR1 SGHAT and CDR2 FQNNGV. J gave up 0 bases and V 5 bases, and 4 bases lay outside the gene matches. The CDR3 is 14 residues long. CDR3 coding DNA: TGTGCCAGCAGCCATAGCGGGCTCTCCTACGAGCAGTACTTC. This sequence encodes CASSHSGLSYEQYF. The variable domain in full, completed from reference TRBV11-2 and TRBJ2-7, reads EAGVAQSPRYKIIEKRQSVAFWCNPISGHATLYWYQQILGQGPKLLIQFQNNGVVDDSQLPKDRFSAERLKGVDSTLKIQPAKLEDSAVYLCASSHSGLSYEQYFGPGTRLTVT.

The table lists this clonotype with many counts. The rearrangement uses TRBV19 and TRBJ2-5, with 10 bases lining up with TRBD1. J gave up 2 bases and V 4 bases, and 10 bases lay outside the gene matches. CDR1 LNHDA and CDR2 SQIVND come from the germline V gene (reference sequence). The CDR3 covers 17 residues. The CDR3 loop reads CASSTGQGTRGQETQYF. CDR3 in DNA: TGTGCCAGTAGTACGGGACAGGGGACAAGGGGACAAGAGACCCAGTACTTC.

This clonotype was seen just once. The J gene is TRBJ1-2, the V gene TRBV20-1, with TRBD1 as a possible D gene (6 bases). Trimming took 0 bases from V and 8 from J, leaving 19 bases between them. This CDR3 has 15 amino acids. The germline CDR1 and CDR2 sequences are DFQATT and SNEGSKA (reference sequence). CDR3 sequence (DNA): TGCAGTGCTAGAGACTTCCTCGGACAGCCCCTAGGCTACACCTTC. This translates into CSARDFLGQPLGYTF.

This clonotype was counted ten times or more. The genes are TRBV7-2 and TRBJ2-7; tentative D call: TRBD2 (6 bases). CDR1 is SGHTA, CDR2 FQGNSA, per germline. V lost 2 bases, J lost 3 bases, and 11 bases lay in between. The CDR3 has 14 amino acids. The CDR3 sequence is CASSLLAGNYEQYF. For the CDR3, the DNA is TGTGCCAGCAGCTTACTGGCGGGGAACTACGAGCAGTACTTC.

This clonotype was seen only a few times. The chain is built from TRBV4-1 and TRBJ1-2; the match to TRBD1 covers 8 bases. The CDR3 runs 14 residues. The junction had 6 bases not matched to a gene; V was cut back by 1 base and J by 8 bases. The germline V gene encodes CDR1 MGHRA and CDR2 YSYEKL. CDR3 DNA sequence: TGCGCCAGCAGCCAAGGCCAGGGGGCGCGGGGCTACACCTTC. This encodes CASSQGQGARGYTF.

The chain joins TRBV4-1 to TRBJ2-1; D not certain. CDR3 size: 16 residues. The V gene lost 1 base and the J gene lost 0 bases, with 10 bases spanning the gap. Germline V lookup: CDR1 MGHRA, CDR2 YSYEKL. The CDR3 here is CASSQVDLISYNEQFF. CDR3 bases: TGCGCCAGCAGCCAAGTAGACCTCATCTCCTACAATGAGCAGTTCTTC.

This clonotype was counted between two and nine times. The chain uses TRBV12-3 or TRBV12-4 and TRBJ2-5; possible D gene TRBD1, 5 bases. V was clipped by 4 bases and J by 3 bases, with 15 bases between them. The CDR3 has 15 amino acids. The CDR3 here is CASSSRQGREETQYF. The CDR3 bases are TGTGCCAGCAGTTCCCGCCAGGGCAGAGAAGAGACCCAGTACTTC.

This clonotype was seen a few times. In DNA, the CDR3 is TGTGCCAGCAGTTACTGGCCCGGGACTAGCGGGGGAGATGAGCAGTTCTTC. Amino acids: CASSYWPGTSGGDEQFF. The V gene is TRBV6-5, the J gene TRBJ2-1; TRBD2 matches at 14 bases. The length of the CDR3 is 17 residues. J was trimmed by 8 bases and V by 1 base; bases with no gene match: 7. Germline CDR1 MNHEY, CDR2 SVGAGI.

The chain joins TRBV6-1 to TRBJ2-4; D is possibly TRBD1 (6 bases). CDR3 length: 12 amino acids. Germline lookup yields CDR1 MNHNS and CDR2 SASEGT. Trimming pared 6 bases from V and 7 bases from J, leaving 10 bases between. The DNA for the CDR3 is TGTGCCAGCAGCGGACAGTGGAACATTCAGTACTTC. Translated: CASSGQWNIQYF.